This TCR beta chain was profiled in a study of cytomegalovirus exposure and HLA in healthy donors. The CDR3 spans 16 residues. Looked up from germline, CDR1 is SGHRS and CDR2 is YFSETQ. V gave up 4 bases and J gave up 2 bases, with 18 bases separating them. Vbeta (60) and Jbeta (13) primers were used in the PCR. Clones were read by immunoSEQ multiplex PCR, and TCRdb kept only the in-frame ones, dropping some. Of approximately 130,000 clones listed, roughly 79% are singletons. The clonotype comes from a woman between 45 and 60 years old in good health and CMV-seronegative. The material sequenced was PBMCs. The chain recombines TRBV5-1 with TRBJ2-5; D may be TRBD1 (5 bases). This CDR3 reads CASSVSLQGGQETQYF. The DNA of the CDR3 is TGCGCCAGCAGCGTCTCACTTCAGGGCGGACAAGAGACCCAGTACTTC.